This T cell receptor (beta chain) was identified in a study of radiotherapy plus CTLA-4 blockade in lung cancer. Study background: 15% to 20% of enrolled patients responded objectively, and 31% had disease control.

The CDR3 is made up of 16 amino acids. Germline CDR1 SGHNT, CDR2 YYREEE (reference sequence). Trimming removed 0 bases from V and 0 bases from J, with 10 bases in between. TCRdb's copy holds only in-frame clones and misses some; the assay was immunoSEQ multiplex PCR. The sample consists of tens of thousands of clones, around 86% of them appearing once. The study gave focal radiation plus ipilimumab CTLA-4 blockade to patients with chemo-refractory metastatic non-small-cell lung cancer. The chain employs TRBV5-4 and TRBJ2-1; possibly TRBD2 for D (6 bases). The TCR comes from a human donor with non-small cell lung cancer who had a partial response to radiotherapy plus ipilimumab. Sequences were derived from peripheral blood, sampled from a patient treated with radiotherapy plus ipilimumab. The CDR3 protein is CASSLDLSGSYNEQFF. CDR3 DNA sequence: TGTGCCAGCAGCTTGGACCTTAGCGGCTCCTACAATGAGCAGTTCTTC. Based on the CDR3 plus reference TRBV5-4 and TRBJ2-1, the full variable domain is ETGVTQSPTHLIKTRGQQVTLRCSSQSGHNTVSWYQQALGQGPQFIFQYYREEENGRGNFPPRFSGLQFPNYSSELNVNALELDDSALYLCASSLDLSGSYNEQFFGPGTRLTVL.